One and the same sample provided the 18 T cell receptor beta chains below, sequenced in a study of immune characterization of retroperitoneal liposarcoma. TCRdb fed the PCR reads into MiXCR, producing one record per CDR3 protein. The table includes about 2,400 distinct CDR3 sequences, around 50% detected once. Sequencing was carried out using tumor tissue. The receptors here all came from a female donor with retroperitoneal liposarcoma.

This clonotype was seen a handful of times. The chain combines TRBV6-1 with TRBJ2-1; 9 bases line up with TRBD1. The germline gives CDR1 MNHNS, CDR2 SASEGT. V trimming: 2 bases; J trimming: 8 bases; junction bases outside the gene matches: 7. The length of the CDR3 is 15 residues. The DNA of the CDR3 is TGTGCCAGCAGTGAAAGGGGACAGGGTGTCGATGAGCAGTTCTTC. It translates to CASSERGQGVDEQFF.

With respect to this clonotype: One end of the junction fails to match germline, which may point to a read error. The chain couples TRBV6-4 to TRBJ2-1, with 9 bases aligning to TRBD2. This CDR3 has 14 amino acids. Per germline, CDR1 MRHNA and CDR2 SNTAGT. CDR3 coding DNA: TGTGCCAGCAGCGCGGGAGGGGAAAACAATGAGCAGTTATTC. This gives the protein CASSAGGENNEQLF.

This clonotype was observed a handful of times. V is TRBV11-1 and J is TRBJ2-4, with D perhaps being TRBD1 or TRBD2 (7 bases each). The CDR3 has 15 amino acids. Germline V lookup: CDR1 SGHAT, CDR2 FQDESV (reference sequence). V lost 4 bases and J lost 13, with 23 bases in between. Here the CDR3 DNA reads TGTGCCAGCAGCTCCGACAGGGCTAGCGGAACTTTGCAGTACTTC. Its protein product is CASSSDRASGTLQYF.

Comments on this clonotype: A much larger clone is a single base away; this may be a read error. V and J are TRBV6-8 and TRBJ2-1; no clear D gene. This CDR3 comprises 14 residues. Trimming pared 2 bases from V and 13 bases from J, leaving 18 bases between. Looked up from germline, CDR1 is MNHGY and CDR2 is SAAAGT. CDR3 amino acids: CASSYLRAVETQFF. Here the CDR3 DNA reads TGTGCCAGCAGTTACCTCCGGGCCGTCGAGACCCAGTTCTTC.

The CDR3 DNA follows: TGTGCCAGCAGTGAAGCGGACAGGGGGGCCAGCTACGAGCAGTACTTC. It yields the protein CASSEADRGASYEQYF. This chain joins TRBV6-1 and TRBJ2-1; TRBD1 matches 10 bases. Near its end, the DNA agrees better with TRBJ2-7, so the J call may be wrong. Germline V CDR1 and CDR2: MNHNS, SASEGT. This CDR3 contains 16 residues.

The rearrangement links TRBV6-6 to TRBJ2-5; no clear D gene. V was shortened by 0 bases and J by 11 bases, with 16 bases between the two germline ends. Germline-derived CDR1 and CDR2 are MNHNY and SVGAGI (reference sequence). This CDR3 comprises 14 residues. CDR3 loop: CASSYSIESGEQYF. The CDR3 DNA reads TGTGCCAGCAGTTACTCGATTGAGAGTGGTGAGCAGTACTTC.

In DNA, the CDR3 is TGTGCCAGCAGCGCCAATCCGGGACAGAGCACAGATACGCAGTATTTT. Translating gives CASSANPGQSTDTQYF. This chain uses TRBV6-1 with TRBJ2-3, with 7 bases matching TRBD1. The CDR3 spans 16 residues. The V segment lost 6 bases and the J segment 0 bases; nucleotides outside the gene matches: 9. Germline V gives CDR1 MNHNS, CDR2 SASEGT.

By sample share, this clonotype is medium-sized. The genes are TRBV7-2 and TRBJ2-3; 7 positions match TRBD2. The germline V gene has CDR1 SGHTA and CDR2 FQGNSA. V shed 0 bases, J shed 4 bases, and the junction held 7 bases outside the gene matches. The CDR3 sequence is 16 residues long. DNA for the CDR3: TGTGCCAGCAGCTTAGCTCGCGGGAGCGGAGCAGATACGCAGTATTTT. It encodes CASSLARGSGADTQYF.

The chain's CDR3 is CASGPSRYNEQYF. CDR3 nucleotides: TGTGCTAGTGGACCTAGCCGCTACAATGAGCAGTACTTC. The genes are TRBV12-5 and TRBJ2-5, with TRBD2 as a possible D gene (5 bases). Trimming pared 6 bases from V and 11 bases from J, leaving 19 bases between. This CDR3 has 13 amino acids. The germline V gene has CDR1 LGHNT and CDR2 FRNRAP.

The CDR3 coding sequence is TGTGCCAGCAGCTTGGGAAGGTCGGAGACCCAGTACTTC. Amino acid sequence: CASSLGRSETQYF. The chain joins TRBV11-2 to TRBJ2-1; D remains ambiguous. The last part of the DNA fits TRBJ2-5 better; the J call may be wrong. The germline V gene encodes CDR1 SGHAT and CDR2 FQNNGV. This CDR3 contains 13 residues.

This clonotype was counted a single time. The CDR3 nucleotides read TGTGCCAGCAGTTTAGGGGGGCGCGTCACTGAAGCTTTCTTT. Translation: CASSLGGRVTEAFF. The chain uses TRBV27 and TRBJ1-1, with D perhaps TRBD1 (6 bases). V shed 2 bases and J shed 4 bases, with 11 bases lying between them. Germline V gene lookup returns CDR1 MNHEY and CDR2 SMNVEV (reference sequence). This CDR3 spans 14 amino acids.

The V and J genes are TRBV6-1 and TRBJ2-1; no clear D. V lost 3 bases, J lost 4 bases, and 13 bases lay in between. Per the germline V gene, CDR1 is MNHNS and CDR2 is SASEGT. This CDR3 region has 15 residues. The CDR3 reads CASSERRGLYNEQFF. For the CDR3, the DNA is TGTGCCAGCAGTGAGCGGCGTGGGCTTTACAATGAGCAGTTCTTC.

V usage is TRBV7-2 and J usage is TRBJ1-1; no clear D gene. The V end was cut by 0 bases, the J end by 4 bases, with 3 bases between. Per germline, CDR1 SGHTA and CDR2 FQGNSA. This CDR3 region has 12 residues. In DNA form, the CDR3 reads TGTGCCAGCAGCTTAGCCAGCACTGAAGCTTTCTTT. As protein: CASSLASTEAFF.

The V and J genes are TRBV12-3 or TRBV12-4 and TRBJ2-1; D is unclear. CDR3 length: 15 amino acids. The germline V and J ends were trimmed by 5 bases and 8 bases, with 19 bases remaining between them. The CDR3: CASSPYDAGRDEQFF. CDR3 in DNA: TGTGCCAGCAGTCCATATGATGCAGGAAGGGATGAGCAGTTCTTC.

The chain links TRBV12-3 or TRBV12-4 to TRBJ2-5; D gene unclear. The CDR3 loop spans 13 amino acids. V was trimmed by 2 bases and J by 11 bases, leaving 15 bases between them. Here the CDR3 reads CASSLSTYNEQYF. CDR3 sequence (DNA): TGTGCCAGCAGTTTAAGTACGTACAATGAGCAGTACTTC.

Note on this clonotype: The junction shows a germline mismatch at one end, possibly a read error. The CDR3 loop reads CASSLAGNTETQYF. CDR3 coding DNA: TGTGCCAGCAGTTTGGCAGGCAACACAGAAACGCAGTATTTT. This sequence joins TRBV12-3 or TRBV12-4 and TRBJ2-3; unclear D gene. The CDR3 has 14 residues.

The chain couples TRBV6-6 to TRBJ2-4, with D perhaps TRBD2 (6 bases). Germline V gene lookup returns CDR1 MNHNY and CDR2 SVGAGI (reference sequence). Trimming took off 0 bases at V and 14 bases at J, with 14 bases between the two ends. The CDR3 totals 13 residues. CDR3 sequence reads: CASSYSLEGPKYF. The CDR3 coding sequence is TGTGCCAGCAGTTACTCGCTGGAGGGCCCAAAGTACTTC.

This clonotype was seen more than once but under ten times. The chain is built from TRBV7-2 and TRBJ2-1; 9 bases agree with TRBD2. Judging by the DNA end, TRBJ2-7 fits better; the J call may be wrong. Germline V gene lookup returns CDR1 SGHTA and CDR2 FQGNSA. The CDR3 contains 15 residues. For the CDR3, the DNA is TGTGCCAGCAGCTTCGTAGCGGGAGAGTGGTACGAGCAGTACTTC. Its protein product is CASSFVAGEWYEQYF.